This T cell receptor (beta chain) was obtained from a study of blood T cell repertoires in COVID-19. Generated by immunoSEQ multiplex PCR, the TCRdb table keeps only in-frame clones and is missing some. The repertoire holds 310,000 or so clones, with around 87% as singletons. CDR3 size: 15 residues. CDR1 is SGHNT, CDR2 YYREEE, per germline (reference sequence). Trimming took 2 bases from V and 5 from J; bases not matched to a gene: 8. This receptor was taken from a woman aged 50 to 60 who had recovered from COVID-19. The chain uses TRBV5-4 and TRBJ1-1; 8 positions agree with TRBD1. Input material: peripheral blood. In DNA, the CDR3 is TGTGCCAGCAGCTTATTCGGACAGGGCTGGACTGAAGCTTTCTTT. This translates into CASSLFGQGWTEAFF.